The 19 T cell receptor beta chains reported below all come from one sample, sequenced in a study of cytomegalovirus exposure and HLA in healthy donors. A multiplex PCR was run with 60 Vbeta primers and 13 Jbeta primers. Assay used: immunoSEQ multiplex PCR; TCRdb lists only in-frame clones, some missing. This table holds about 140,000 clones, more than 75% found once. Sample: PBMCs. Every receptor here comes from a man aged 45 to 65 in good health and CMV-seronegative.

This chain joins TRBV15 and TRBJ1-5, with D unresolved. The CDR3 spans 15 residues. V was clipped by 0 bases and J by 5 bases, with 11 bases between them. Germline V gene sequence: CDR1 LNHNV, CDR2 YYDKDF (reference sequence). The DNA for the CDR3 is TGTGCCACCAGCAGAGATTCTCCGGTGGATCAGCCCCAGCATTTT. This codes for CATSRDSPVDQPQHF.

With respect to this clone: Other DNA sequences in the sample encode the same CDR3. The genes are TRBV9 and TRBJ1-5; tentative D call: TRBD1 (6 bases). The CDR3 runs to 14 residues. V was pared by 0 bases and J by 2 bases, with 6 bases between. The V gene's germline CDR1 is SGDLS and CDR2 YYNGEE. CDR3 amino acids: CASSVAGGNQPQHF. The CDR3 coding sequence is TGTGCCAGCAGCGTAGCAGGGGGCAATCAGCCCCAGCATTTT.

This clone was seen a few times. The chain is built from TRBV18 and TRBJ1-1; TRBD1 might be the D (6 bases). V lost 2 bases and J 1 base, leaving 14 bases between the germline ends. This CDR3 is 16 amino acids long. Looked up from germline, CDR1 is KGHSH and CDR2 is LQKENI. As DNA, the CDR3 is TGTGCCAGCTCACCAGGACAGTGGAAGACGAACACTGAAGCTTTCTTT. It codes for CASSPGQWKTNTEAFF.

This chain joins TRBV18 and TRBJ2-7; 7 nucleotides match TRBD1. The V and J ends lost 3 bases and 7 bases, in that order; junction bases with no gene match: 9. The germline V gene encodes CDR1 KGHSH and CDR2 LQKENI. The CDR3 spans 14 residues. The CDR3 sequence: CASSPSGGIGEQYF. For the CDR3, the DNA is TGTGCCAGCTCACCGTCAGGGGGAATCGGTGAGCAGTACTTC.

This clone occurred once. The CDR3 DNA sequence: TGTGCCAGCAGTCGTATAGCGGGGGGGGACGAGCAGTACTTC. It yields the protein CASSRIAGGDEQYF. The chain carries TRBV4-2 and TRBJ2-7, with 11 positions matching TRBD2. Germline V lookup: CDR1 LGHNA, CDR2 YNFKEQ. The CDR3 has 14 amino acids. V was pared by 6 bases and J by 5 bases, with 6 bases of the junction left unmatched.

V usage is TRBV5-1 and J usage is TRBJ1-1; 9 bases match TRBD1. From germline, CDR1 is SGHRS and CDR2 YFSETQ. Unmatched junction bases numbered 2, after V lost 4 bases and J lost 4 bases. This CDR3 is built from 13 residues. The CDR3 is CASSPQGATEAFF. In DNA form, the CDR3 reads TGCGCCAGCAGCCCACAGGGGGCCACTGAAGCTTTCTTT.

The J gene is TRBJ2-7, the V gene TRBV19, with D possibly matching TRBD1 (5 bases). Trimming stripped 5 bases from V and 7 bases from J, with 18 bases between. The CDR3 contains 14 residues. From germline, CDR1 is LNHDA and CDR2 SQIVND (reference sequence). The CDR3 reads CASSGGREGREQYF. In DNA, the CDR3 is TGTGCCAGTAGTGGCGGCAGGGAAGGTAGGGAGCAGTACTTC.

V is TRBV19 and J is TRBJ1-5, with D possibly matching TRBD1 (5 bases). The CDR3 has 13 amino acids. Germline CDR1 LNHDA, CDR2 SQIVND (reference sequence). V lost 8 bases and J lost 6, with 14 bases in between. The CDR3: CASGDSYGQPQHF. Here the CDR3 DNA reads TGTGCCAGTGGTGACAGTTACGGTCAGCCCCAGCATTTT.

This clone has a single count. The V and J genes are TRBV6-1 and TRBJ1-1, with 8 bases matching TRBD1. J gave up 0 bases and V 11 bases, and 5 bases lay outside the gene matches. This CDR3 comprises 13 residues. In germline, CDR1 is MNHNS, CDR2 SASEGT. This CDR3 is CASQGAVNTEAFF. CDR3 nucleotides: TGTGCCTCTCAGGGGGCGGTGAACACTGAAGCTTTCTTT.

V gene TRBV5-5 combines with J gene TRBJ2-7; no firm D call. Germline V gene lookup returns CDR1 SGHKS and CDR2 YYEKEE (reference sequence). Trimming took off 1 base at V and 5 bases at J, with 10 bases between the two ends. The CDR3 runs 13 residues. The CDR3 DNA is TGTGCCAGCAGCTTGCTTTTCCTCGACGAGCAGTACTTC. Amino acids: CASSLLFLDEQYF.

This sequence joins TRBV27 and TRBJ2-3, with 8 bases matching TRBD2. The length of the CDR3 is 14 residues. The V segment lost 8 bases and the J segment 5 bases; nucleotides outside the gene matches: 9. Per germline, CDR1 MNHEY and CDR2 SMNVEV (reference sequence). CDR3 residues: CASEQAGVRDTQYF. CDR3 DNA: TGTGCCAGCGAGCAAGCGGGGGTTAGAGATACGCAGTATTTT.

V gene TRBV5-1 combines with J gene TRBJ2-2; 8 positions agree with TRBD1. The CDR3 is made up of 16 amino acids. Germline trimming cut 1 base from V and 8 bases from J; bases unmatched to any gene: 10. In germline, CDR1 is SGHRS, CDR2 YFSETQ. CDR3 in DNA: TGCGCCAGCAGCTTGACGGGACAGGTATTGTCTGGGGAGCTGTTTTTT. Translation: CASSLTGQVLSGELFF.

J is TRBJ2-7 and V is TRBV6-6, with TRBD2 as a possible D gene (5 bases). Trimming stripped 6 bases from V and 1 base from J, with 10 bases between. The germline CDR1 and CDR2 sequences are MNHNY and SVGAGI (reference sequence). The CDR3 has 13 amino acids. The CDR3 region is CASSLPGSYEQYF. As DNA, the CDR3 is TGTGCCAGCAGCCTACCGGGGTCCTACGAGCAGTACTTC.

V usage is TRBV13 and J usage is TRBJ1-3, with 7 bases that match TRBD1. The CDR3 spans 13 residues. The junction had 2 bases not matched to a gene; V was cut back by 5 bases and J by 4 bases. CDR1 is PRHDT and CDR2 is FYEKMQ in the germline V gene (reference sequence). The CDR3 DNA follows: TGTGCCAGCAGCAGGACAGGAGGAAACACCATATATTTT. It encodes CASSRTGGNTIYF.

This clone was detected only a few times. The same CDR3 can be traced to other DNA sequences in this sample. The chain is built from TRBV7-2 and TRBJ2-3; D is unclear. This CDR3 is 11 amino acids long. Germline CDR1 is SGHTA and CDR2 is FQGNSA. The V gene lost 4 bases and the J gene lost 3 bases, with 2 bases spanning the gap. The CDR3: CASSSTDTQYF. The CDR3, as DNA: TGTGCCAGCAGCTCTACAGATACGCAGTATTTT.

J is TRBJ1-5 and V is TRBV4-2, with 7 positions matching TRBD1. V dropped 0 bases and J dropped 6; count of bases not matched to a gene: 5. Germline V gene sequence: CDR1 LGHNA, CDR2 YNFKEQ. The CDR3 has 15 residues. CDR3: CASSQDRQGVQPQHF. As DNA, the CDR3 is TGTGCCAGCAGCCAAGATCGGCAGGGGGTTCAGCCCCAGCATTTT.

V and J are TRBV7-2 and TRBJ1-5; tentative D call: TRBD1 (6 bases). Per germline, CDR1 SGHTA and CDR2 FQGNSA. Trimming pared 6 bases from V and 3 bases from J, leaving 15 bases between. The CDR3 sequence is 15 residues long. This chain's CDR3 is CASSLQGPTNQPQHF. The CDR3 DNA reads TGTGCCAGCAGTCTACAGGGCCCAACCAATCAGCCCCAGCATTTT.

The chain links TRBV4-1 to TRBJ1-3; 7 bases agree with TRBD1. Unmatched junction bases numbered 6, after V lost 4 bases and J lost 0 bases. The length of the CDR3 is 16 residues. Germline-derived CDR1 and CDR2 are MGHRA and YSYEKL. This chain's CDR3 is CASSPSGQLSGNTIYF. The CDR3 DNA sequence: TGCGCCAGCAGCCCGTCGGGACAGCTCTCTGGAAACACCATATATTTT.

The chain uses TRBV19 and TRBJ2-3; D might be TRBD2 (5 bases). Germline V gene sequence: CDR1 LNHDA, CDR2 SQIVND (reference sequence). The CDR3 extends over 12 amino acids. V gave up 8 bases and J gave up 5 bases, with 11 bases separating them. For the CDR3, the DNA is TGTGCCAGTGCCCTACGGGGAGATACGCAGTATTTT. Protein sequence: CASALRGDTQYF.